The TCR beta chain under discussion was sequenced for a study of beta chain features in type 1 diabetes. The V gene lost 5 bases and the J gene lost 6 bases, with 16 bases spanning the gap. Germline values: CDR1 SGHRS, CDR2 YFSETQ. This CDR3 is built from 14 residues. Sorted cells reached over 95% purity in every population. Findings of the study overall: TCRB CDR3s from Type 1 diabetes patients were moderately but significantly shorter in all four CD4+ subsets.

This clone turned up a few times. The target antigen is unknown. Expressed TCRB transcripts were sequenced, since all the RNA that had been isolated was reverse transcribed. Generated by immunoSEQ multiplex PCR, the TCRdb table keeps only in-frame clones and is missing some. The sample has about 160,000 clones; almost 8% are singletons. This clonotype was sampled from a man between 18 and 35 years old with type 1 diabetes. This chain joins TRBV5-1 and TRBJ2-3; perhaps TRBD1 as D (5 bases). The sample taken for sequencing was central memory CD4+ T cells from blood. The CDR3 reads CASSYNTGSDTQYF. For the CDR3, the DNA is TGCGCCAGCAGTTACAATACAGGATCCGATACGCAGTATTTT.